The subject of this entry is one T cell receptor (beta chain). Profiled with immunoSEQ multiplex PCR; TCRdb holds only in-frame clones, not every one. The table records roughly 150,000 clones, around 88% of them present only once. This sample stems from a study of control samples from healthy donors and cancer patients. Germline V gene sequence: CDR1 LNHDA, CDR2 SQIVND (reference sequence). The CDR3 runs 16 residues. Trimming took 10 bases from V and 2 from J; bases not matched to a gene: 15. The clonotype comes from a man between 18 and 29 years old in good health. Material for sequencing was blood. The rearrangement uses TRBV19 and TRBJ2-3, with 7 bases lining up with TRBD1. The CDR3 DNA reads TGTGCCACCCAAAAGGGGGCAGGGGGTTTCACAGATACGCAGTATTTT. The encoded protein is CATQKGAGGFTDTQYF.